Listed below are T cell receptor beta chains from one sample, sequenced in a study of blood T cells in healthy people across ages. TCRdb reanalysed the 5' RACE reads using MiXCR and keeps one entry per CDR3 protein. The sample has 1.8 million or so distinct CDR3 sequences; about two fifths are singletons. Input material: blood. The receptors here all came from a human donor in good health. Both conserved end residues are part of each CDR3.

j_call v_call cdr3_aa
TRBJ2-1 TRBV20-1 CSARGDNEQFF
TRBJ2-1 TRBV5-1 CASSWKTSGGNEQFF
TRBJ1-2 TRBV5-1 CVSSETRGRGYTF
TRBJ2-5 TRBV18 CASSPAEGDQEAQYF
TRBJ2-1 TRBV20-1 CSAEDSTDYNEQFF
TRBJ2-1 TRBV6-5 CASSWGSGAYEQFF
NA TRBV20-1 CSAQGSQETQYF
TRBJ1-2 TRBV25-1 CASRPTGLYYGYTF
TRBJ1-1 TRBV7-2 CAIHRGGTEAFF
TRBJ2-3 TRBV7-7 CASSLAPLAGTDTQYF
TRBJ2-1 TRBV5-5 CASSLAVQIGTYNEQFF
TRBJ2-7 TRBV7-2 CASSLGIGPAYEQYF
NA TRBV12-3/TRBV12-4 CASSLFPWGGQETQYF
TRBJ2-1 TRBV3-1 CASTPGGESYNEQFF
TRBJ2-7 TRBV7-6 CASSLRGGHSYEQYF
TRBJ1-5 TRBV7-2 CASSPGPIRPQHF
TRBJ2-7 TRBV29-1 CSFRNEQYF
TRBJ1-2 TRBV18 CASSPLPVHGYTF
TRBJ2-5 TRBV7-2 CASSRRVQETQYF
TRBJ2-4 TRBV12-3/TRBV12-4 CASSRSGTGGALNIQYF
TRBJ2-1 TRBV27 CASTELGGRGQFF
TRBJ2-1 TRBV7-2 CASSFPGLAGGREFF
TRBJ1-2 TRBV7-9 CASSFRQLGYGYTF
TRBJ1-4 TRBV25-1 CASRDSGENEKLFF
TRBJ1-2 TRBV10-3 CAIGTANYGYTF
TRBJ1-4 TRBV12-3/TRBV12-4 CASSSILEKLFF
TRBJ2-7 TRBV7-3 CASSSGPSHEQYF
TRBJ2-5 TRBV7-2 CASSFNRGKETQYF
TRBJ2-4 TRBV18 CANSPRDVGGEQYF
TRBJ2-2 TRBV7-3 CASSLRPSGGAGAGELFF
TRBJ1-2 TRBV28 CASSLKIRGRNYGYTF
TRBJ1-2 TRBV20-1 CSALRLANYGYTF
TRBJ1-1 TRBV29-1 CSVTGQGNTEAFF
TRBJ1-1 TRBV5-1 CASRQEPLNTEAFF
TRBJ1-2 TRBV7-3 CASSPGTGRGYGYTF
TRBJ2-7 TRBV29-1 CSVLTGKSSYEQYF
TRBJ2-7 TRBV2 CASRFPWDRGNEQYF
TRBJ1-1 TRBV7-8 CASSLDFGAEAFF
TRBJ2-5 TRBV4-3 CASSPSVGAKETQYF
TRBJ1-3 TRBV29-1 CSVGGRNSGNTIYF
TRBJ1-1 TRBV4-3 CASSREEGDTEAFF
TRBJ1-2 TRBV20-1 CSARGDDGEGYTF
TRBJ2-1 TRBV20-1 CSASLSVKRGDSYNEQFF
TRBJ1-2 TRBV29-1 CSAQSDSYGYTF
TRBJ2-2 TRBV29-1 CSARQGAGGELFF
TRBJ1-2 TRBV5-6 CASSLGPVYGYTF
TRBJ1-2 TRBV7-9 CASSLALDPSNYGYTF
TRBJ2-7 TRBV7-9 CASSPKGFEQYF
TRBJ2-3 TRBV11-2 CASSQGLAGGLSPTDTQYF
TRBJ2-7 TRBV20-1 CSDVPGTGGYEQYF
TRBJ1-2 TRBV4-2 CASSQQGQGGGYTF
TRBJ2-1 TRBV28 CATGLSLGSYNEQFF